Listed below are T cell receptor beta chains from one sample, sequenced in a study of response to subunit inactivated influenza vaccine. TCRdb analysed the RT-PCR reads with MiXCR anew, one entry per CDR3 protein. The sample yields under 550,000 distinct CDR3 sequences, 6% to 9% seen once. Sample: PBMCs from blood, taken roughly 24 months after vaccination. These receptors came from a man between 50 and 75 years old who received an inactivated influenza vaccine. Each CDR3 is given with its conserved first and last residue. The D gene is left open where the match is weak. A clone size is listed for some rows: how often the clone was seen (once, few, many), or a class if it is expanded.

CDR3aa: CASSFENSPLHF
CDR3nt: TGTGCCAGCAGTTTTGAAAATTCACCCCTCCACTTT
d_gene: NA
abundance: NA
v_gene: TRBV28
j_gene: TRBJ1-6
len: 12

CDR3aa: CATSGGQWGDTQYF
CDR3nt: TGTGCCACCAGTGGAGGCCAGTGGGGGGATACGCAGTATTTT
d_gene: NA
abundance: NA
v_gene: TRBV24-1
j_gene: TRBJ2-3
len: 14

CDR3aa: CSARGEDNSYEQYF
CDR3nt: TGCAGTGCTAGAGGGGAGGACAACTCCTACGAGCAGTACTTC
d_gene: NA
abundance: few
v_gene: TRBV20-1
j_gene: TRBJ2-7
len: 14

CDR3aa: CASKIDAPADSPLHF
CDR3nt: TGCGCCAGCAAGATCGACGCCCCGGCGGATTCACCCCTCCACTTT
d_gene: NA
abundance: few
v_gene: TRBV4-3
j_gene: TRBJ1-6
len: 15

CDR3aa: CSASDRGFANYGYTF
CDR3nt: TGCAGTGCTAGCGACAGGGGGTTTGCTAACTATGGCTACACCTTC
d_gene: TRBD1
abundance: NA
v_gene: TRBV20-1
j_gene: TRBJ1-2
len: 15

CDR3aa: CASSIGTGVYGYTF
CDR3nt: TGTGCCAGTAGTATCGGGACAGGGGTCTATGGCTACACCTTC
d_gene: TRBD1
abundance: few
v_gene: TRBV19
j_gene: TRBJ1-2
len: 14

CDR3aa: CASSVDQEVTYEQYF
CDR3nt: TGTGCCAGCAGCGTAGATCAGGAGGTAACCTACGAGCAGTACTTC
d_gene: NA
abundance: NA
v_gene: TRBV9
j_gene: TRBJ2-7
len: 15

CDR3aa: CASSPGTGAEQYF
CDR3nt: TGTGCCAGCAGCCCCGGGACAGGGGCCGAGCAGTACTTC
d_gene: TRBD1
abundance: many
v_gene: TRBV3-1
j_gene: TRBJ2-7
len: 13

CDR3aa: CATSRSRPGTRSYNEQFF
CDR3nt: TGTGCCACCAGCAGATCCCGACCCGGGACACGTTCCTACAATGAGCAGTTCTTC
d_gene: NA
abundance: NA
v_gene: TRBV15
j_gene: TRBJ2-1
len: 18

CDR3aa: CASSYSEVLGELFF
CDR3nt: TGTGCCAGCAGTTACTCGGAAGTCTTAGGGGAGCTGTTTTTT
d_gene: NA
abundance: many
v_gene: TRBV6-5
j_gene: TRBJ2-2
len: 14

CDR3aa: CASSPRDGEETQYF
CDR3nt: TGTGCCAGCAGCCCCCGGGACGGTGAAGAGACCCAGTACTTC
d_gene: NA
abundance: NA
v_gene: TRBV7-2
j_gene: TRBJ2-5
len: 14

CDR3aa: CAIRRTNQETQYF
CDR3nt: TGTGCCATCCGTAGAACAAACCAAGAGACCCAGTACTTC
d_gene: NA
abundance: NA
v_gene: TRBV10-3
j_gene: TRBJ2-5
len: 13

CDR3aa: CASTSGTGPYNEQFF
CDR3nt: TGTGCCAGCACCTCCGGGACAGGCCCCTACAATGAGCAGTTCTTC
d_gene: TRBD1
abundance: once
v_gene: TRBV25-1
j_gene: TRBJ2-1
len: 15

CDR3aa: CASSSSLRETQYF
CDR3nt: TGTGCCAGCAGCTCAAGCTTGAGAGAGACCCAGTACTTC
d_gene: NA
abundance: once
v_gene: TRBV5-4
j_gene: TRBJ2-5
len: 13

CDR3aa: CSAGTPNTDTQYF
CDR3nt: TGCAGTGCCGGGACCCCTAACACAGATACGCAGTATTTT
d_gene: NA
abundance: NA
v_gene: TRBV20-1
j_gene: TRBJ2-3
len: 13

CDR3aa: CASSLVSLGGPNTEAFF
CDR3nt: TGCGCCAGCAGCTTGGTCTCCCTCGGGGGCCCGAACACTGAAGCTTTCTTT
d_gene: NA
abundance: many
v_gene: TRBV5-1
j_gene: TRBJ1-1
len: 17

CDR3aa: CASSPTETYGYTF
CDR3nt: TGTGCCAGCTCACCGACAGAGACCTATGGCTACACCTTC
d_gene: NA
abundance: NA
v_gene: TRBV18
j_gene: TRBJ1-2
len: 13

CDR3aa: CASSSLLAGGSSYNEQFF
CDR3nt: TGTGCCAGCAGTTCCCTTCTAGCGGGGGGGAGCTCCTACAATGAGCAGTTCTTC
d_gene: TRBD2
abundance: NA
v_gene: TRBV6-2/TRBV6-3
j_gene: TRBJ2-1
len: 18

CDR3aa: CASSVDPLAGELFF
CDR3nt: TGTGCCAGCAGCGTAGATCCGCTGGCCGGGGAGCTGTTTTTT
d_gene: NA
abundance: many
v_gene: TRBV9
j_gene: TRBJ2-2
len: 14

CDR3aa: CSARGQATLYEQYF
CDR3nt: TGCAGTGCTAGGGGACAGGCGACACTTTACGAGCAGTACTTC
d_gene: TRBD1
abundance: few
v_gene: TRBV20-1
j_gene: TRBJ2-7
len: 14

CDR3aa: CASSPWTENTEAFF
CDR3nt: TGTGCCAGCAGTCCCTGGACTGAGAACACTGAAGCTTTCTTT
d_gene: NA
abundance: many
v_gene: TRBV12-3/TRBV12-4
j_gene: TRBJ1-1
len: 14

CDR3aa: CASNPTGKNIQYF
CDR3nt: TGTGCCAGCAATCCTACAGGCAAAAACATTCAGTACTTC
d_gene: NA
abundance: many
v_gene: TRBV28
j_gene: TRBJ2-4
len: 13

CDR3aa: CASSLVSGPQHF
CDR3nt: TGTGCCAGCAGCCTGGTGAGTGGGCCCCAGCATTTT
d_gene: NA
abundance: NA
v_gene: TRBV5-6
j_gene: TRBJ1-5
len: 12

CDR3aa: CASSPTQGFEQYF
CDR3nt: TGTGCCAGCTCACCAACGCAGGGGTTCGAGCAGTACTTC
d_gene: NA
abundance: NA
v_gene: TRBV18
j_gene: TRBJ2-7
len: 13

CDR3aa: CSARDLRGAHSLSYNEQFF
CDR3nt: TGCAGTGCTAGAGATTTAAGGGGGGCCCATTCCCTCTCCTACAATGAGCAGTTCTTC
d_gene: NA
abundance: few
v_gene: TRBV20-1
j_gene: TRBJ2-1
len: 19

CDR3aa: CASSQGLAIEQFF
CDR3nt: TGTGCCAGCAGCCAAGGACTAGCGATTGAGCAGTTCTTC
d_gene: TRBD2
abundance: NA
v_gene: TRBV3-1
j_gene: TRBJ2-1
len: 13

CDR3aa: CATSDSGTSGMGEQFF
CDR3nt: TGTGCCACCAGTGATAGCGGGACTAGCGGGATGGGGGAGCAGTTCTTC
d_gene: TRBD2
abundance: NA
v_gene: TRBV24-1
j_gene: TRBJ2-1
len: 16

CDR3aa: CASWTGRDLRNTIYF
CDR3nt: TGTGCCAGCTGGACAGGGCGCGATCTGAGAAACACCATATATTTT
d_gene: TRBD1
abundance: NA
v_gene: TRBV7-8
j_gene: TRBJ1-3
len: 15

CDR3aa: CATSVAGDYEQFF
CDR3nt: TGTGCCACCAGTGTTGCGGGAGATTATGAGCAGTTCTTC
d_gene: TRBD2
abundance: NA
v_gene: TRBV24-1
j_gene: TRBJ2-1
len: 13

CDR3aa: CASSLVGVGQPQHF
CDR3nt: TGTGCCAGCAGTTTAGTCGGAGTTGGTCAGCCCCAGCATTTT
d_gene: NA
abundance: few
v_gene: TRBV28
j_gene: TRBJ1-5
len: 14

CDR3aa: CASSVTDATNEKLFF
CDR3nt: TGTGCCAGCAGCGTGACGGATGCAACTAATGAAAAACTGTTTTTT
d_gene: NA
abundance: few
v_gene: TRBV7-9
j_gene: TRBJ1-4
len: 15

CDR3aa: CSAREGGASGYTF
CDR3nt: TGCAGTGCTAGAGAAGGGGGGGCGAGTGGCTACACCTTC
d_gene: NA
abundance: NA
v_gene: TRBV20-1
j_gene: TRBJ1-2
len: 13

CDR3aa: CSARELLSSYEQYF
CDR3nt: TGCAGTGCTAGAGAACTCTTAAGCTCCTACGAGCAGTACTTC
d_gene: NA
abundance: few
v_gene: TRBV20-1
j_gene: TRBJ2-7
len: 14

CDR3aa: CASSEGRSYEQYF
CDR3nt: TGTGCCAGCAGCGAGGGACGGTCCTACGAGCAGTACTTC
d_gene: NA
abundance: few
v_gene: TRBV25-1
j_gene: TRBJ2-7
len: 13

CDR3aa: CASSLDFRGNEQYF
CDR3nt: TGTGCCAGCAGCTTAGATTTTCGAGGGAACGAGCAGTACTTC
d_gene: NA
abundance: few
v_gene: TRBV11-2
j_gene: TRBJ2-7
len: 14